The 10 T cell receptor beta chains below were found in one sample sequenced in a study of cytomegalovirus exposure and HLA in healthy donors. In the PCR, 60 Vbeta and 13 Jbeta primers were used. Sequencing used immunoSEQ multiplex PCR; TCRdb keeps in-frame clones, though not all of them. Altogether more than 95,000 clones are present, 81% being singletons, with the ten largest covering less than 1.1%. The specimen was PBMCs. These receptors were collected from a woman in her 30s in good health and CMV-seronegative.

The genes are TRBV19 and TRBJ2-3, with a tentative D call TRBD1 (5 bases). V lost 3 bases and J 4 bases, leaving 14 bases between the germline ends. There are 15 residues in the CDR3. Germline V CDR1 and CDR2: LNHDA, SQIVND (reference sequence). CDR3 coding DNA: TGTGCCAGTAGTATTGGGGCTTTGGCCCCAGATACGCAGTATTTT. It is translated as CASSIGALAPDTQYF.

The table lists this clone with a few counts. J is TRBJ2-1 and V is TRBV5-1; 7 nucleotides match TRBD1. Germline lookup yields CDR1 SGHRS and CDR2 YFSETQ. With 4 bases clipped from V and 4 bases from J, the junction kept 8 bases outside the gene matches. There are 15 residues in the CDR3. The DNA for the CDR3 is TGCGCCAGCAGCCGCCGACAGGGAGCATACAATGAGCAGTTCTTC. Its protein product is CASSRRQGAYNEQFF.

This chain joins TRBV19 and TRBJ1-2; D is ambiguous. The CDR3 contains 14 residues. The V end lost 3 bases, the J end lost 2 bases, and 10 bases lay between the germline ends. Looked up from germline, CDR1 is LNHDA and CDR2 is SQIVND (reference sequence). CDR3 sequence: CASSISATNYGYTF. DNA of the CDR3: TGTGCCAGTAGTATTTCGGCGACAAACTATGGCTACACCTTC. The variable domain in full, with the rest retrieved from reference TRBV19 and TRBJ1-2, is DGGITQSPKYLFRKEGQNVTLSCEQNLNHDAMYWYRQDPGQGLRLIYYSQIVNDFQKGDIAEGYSVSREKKESFPLTVTSAQKNPTAFYLCASSISATNYGYTFGSGTRLTVV.

The CDR3 DNA reads TGTGCCAGCACCCTCTCCGGGACAGGGAGCTCCTACGAGCAGTACTTC. Its protein is CASTLSGTGSSYEQYF. V gene TRBV2 combines with J gene TRBJ2-7; 9 bases are shared with TRBD1. The CDR3 is 16 residues long. Germline V gene sequence: CDR1 SNHLY, CDR2 FYNNEI. Trimming removed 7 bases from V and 0 bases from J; junction bases left unmatched: 10.

The sample holds one count of this clone. The V gene is TRBV13, the J gene TRBJ1-1; D remains unclear. Trimming removed 0 bases from V and 1 base from J, with 6 bases in between. The germline gives CDR1 PRHDT, CDR2 FYEKMQ (reference sequence). The CDR3 has 14 residues. CDR3 nucleotides: TGTGCCAGCAGCTTAGGGGAGGGGAACACTGAAGCTTTCTTT. This sequence encodes CASSLGEGNTEAFF.

In its sample, this clone was seen a few times. J is TRBJ2-3 and V is TRBV6-5, with a weak D call TRBD2 (6 bases). Germline CDR1 and CDR2: MNHEY and SVGAGI. The CDR3 has 12 amino acids. V lost 5 bases and J lost 5, with 8 bases in between. The CDR3 nucleotides are TGTGCCAGCAGTCAGGGAGGAGATACGCAGTATTTT. As protein: CASSQGGDTQYF.

The rearrangement uses TRBV7-9 and TRBJ2-7; 16 nucleotides agree with TRBD2. Trimming cost V 4 bases and J 2 bases; bases outside gene matches: 11. This CDR3 comprises 19 residues. Germline CDR1 reads SEHNR; CDR2 reads FQNEAQ (reference sequence). In nucleotides, the CDR3 is TGTGCCAGCAGCTCCAAGAAGGGACTAGCGGGAGGGTCCCCCTACGAGCAGTACTTC. Translated, it gives CASSSKKGLAGGSPYEQYF.

The rearrangement links TRBV9 to TRBJ1-2, with D perhaps TRBD1 (6 bases). CDR1 and CDR2 from the germline V gene are SGDLS and YYNGEE. The CDR3 is 14 residues long. With 0 bases removed from V and 7 bases from J, the gap between germline ends came to 13 bases. CDR3 DNA sequence: TGTGCCAGCAGCGTAGTACAGGGTGTTGGTGGCTACACCTTC. Translation gives CASSVVQGVGGYTF.

This rearrangement joins TRBV29-1 to TRBJ2-7, with 8 bases matching TRBD1. The CDR3 extends over 12 amino acids. CDR1 SQVTM and CDR2 ANQGSEA come from the germline V gene. The J segment lost 7 bases and the V segment lost 4 bases, leaving 6 bases of the junction unmatched. The CDR3 region has the DNA TGCAGCGTTGCTACAGGGGGAAGGGAGCAGTACTTC. This gives the protein CSVATGGREQYF.

V gene TRBV7-2 combines with J gene TRBJ2-7, with no clear D. Germline loops: CDR1 SGHTA, CDR2 FQGNSA. The CDR3 covers 13 residues. The ends were cut back, 5 bases at V and 3 bases at J, with 11 bases in the middle. The CDR3 region has the DNA TGTGCCAGCAGCGCCGAGGCCTACTACGAGCAGTACTTC. Amino acids: CASSAEAYYEQYF.